This T cell receptor (beta chain) emerged from a study of shared clonotypes between healthy human individuals. Notes on the study in general: A reduction in generation probabilities was seen for non-shared clonotypes relative to those shared by all four donors.

The study drew all its donors from Caucasian adults living in Nashville, Tennessee. The authors ran the assay at deep level. The protocol was immunoSEQ multiplex PCR, while the TCRdb copy is restricted to in-frame clones and leaves out a portion. The repertoire holds under 650,000 clones, with 96% as singletons. Details on this clone: The target antigen is unknown.

V was cut by 6 bases and J by 1 base, with 12 bases left in between. This CDR3 region has 14 residues. CDR1 is SGHAT and CDR2 is FQNNGV in the germline V gene. This TCR came from a young woman in good health. The sample taken for sequencing was naive CD4+ T cells sorted from blood. Subset reported: CD45RA+ positively selected. The gene calls are TRBV11-2 and TRBJ2-5; D is uncertain. The CDR3 region is CASSFYLIQETQYF. The CDR3 bases are TGTGCCAGCAGTTTCTACTTAATCCAAGAGACCCAGTACTTC.